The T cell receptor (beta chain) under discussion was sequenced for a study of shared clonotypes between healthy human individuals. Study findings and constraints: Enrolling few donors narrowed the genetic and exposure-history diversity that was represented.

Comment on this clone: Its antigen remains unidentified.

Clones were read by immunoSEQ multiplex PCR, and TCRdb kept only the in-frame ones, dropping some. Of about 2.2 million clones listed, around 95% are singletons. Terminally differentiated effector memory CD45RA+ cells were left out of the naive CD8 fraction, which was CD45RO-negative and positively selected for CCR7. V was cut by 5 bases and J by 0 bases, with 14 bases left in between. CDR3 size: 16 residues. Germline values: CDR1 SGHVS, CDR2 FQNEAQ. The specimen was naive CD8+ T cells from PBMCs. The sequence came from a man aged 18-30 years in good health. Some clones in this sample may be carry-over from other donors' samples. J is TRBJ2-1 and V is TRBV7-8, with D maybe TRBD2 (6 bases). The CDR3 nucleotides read TGTGCCAGCAGCATAAGACCCGGGGGCTCCTACAATGAGCAGTTCTTC. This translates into CASSIRPGGSYNEQFF.